This T cell receptor beta chain appears in the sequencing data of a study of Graves' ophthalmopathy and Graves' hyperthyroidism. Germline V lookup: CDR1 MGHDK, CDR2 SYGVNS. The CDR3 covers 14 residues. RNA transcripts yielded amplified TCR beta CDR3 regions. In the first round, RT-PCR was carried out with HTBI primers, and a multiplex PCR formed the second round. TCRdb reprocessed the multiplex PCR reads via MiXCR and lists one record per CDR3 protein. The table has around 520,000 distinct CDR3 sequences, just under 40% seen once. For this clonotype: A read error is possible here, since a much larger clone lies one base away.

The receptor was derived from an adult man with Graves' hyperthyroidism. The chain has TRBV25-1 and TRBJ1-1; no definite D call. The sequenced material came from peripheral blood or thyroid tissue (not recorded which). The CDR3 DNA sequence: TGTGCCATCAGTTACTCGTTACCGGGCACTGAAGCTTTCTTT. Its protein product is CAISYSLPGTEAFF.